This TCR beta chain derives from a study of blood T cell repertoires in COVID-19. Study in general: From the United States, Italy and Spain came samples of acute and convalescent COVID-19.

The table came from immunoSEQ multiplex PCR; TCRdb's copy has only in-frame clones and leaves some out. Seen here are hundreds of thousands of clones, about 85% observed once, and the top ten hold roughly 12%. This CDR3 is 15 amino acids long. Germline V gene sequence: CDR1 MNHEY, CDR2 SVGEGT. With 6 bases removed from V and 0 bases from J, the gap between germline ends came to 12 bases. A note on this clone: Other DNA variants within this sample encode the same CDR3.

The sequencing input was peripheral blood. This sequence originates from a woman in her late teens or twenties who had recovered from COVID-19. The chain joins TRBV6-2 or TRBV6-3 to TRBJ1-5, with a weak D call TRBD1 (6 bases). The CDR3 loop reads CASSRGGYSNQPQHF. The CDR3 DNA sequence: TGTGCCAGCAGCCGAGGGGGTTATAGCAATCAGCCCCAGCATTTT.